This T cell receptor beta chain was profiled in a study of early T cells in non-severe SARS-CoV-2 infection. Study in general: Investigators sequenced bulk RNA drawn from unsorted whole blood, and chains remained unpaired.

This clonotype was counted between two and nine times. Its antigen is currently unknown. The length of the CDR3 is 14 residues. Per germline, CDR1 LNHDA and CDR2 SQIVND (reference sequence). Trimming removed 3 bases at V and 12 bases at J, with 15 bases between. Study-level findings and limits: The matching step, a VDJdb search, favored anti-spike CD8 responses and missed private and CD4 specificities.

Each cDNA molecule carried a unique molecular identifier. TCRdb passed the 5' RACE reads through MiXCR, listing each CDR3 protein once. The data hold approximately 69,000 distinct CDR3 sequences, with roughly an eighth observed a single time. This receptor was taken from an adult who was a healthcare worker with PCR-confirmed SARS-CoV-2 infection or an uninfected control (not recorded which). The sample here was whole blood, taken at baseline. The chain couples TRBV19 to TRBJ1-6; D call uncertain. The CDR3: CASSIQQPIEPLHF. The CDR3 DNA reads TGTGCCAGTAGTATCCAGCAACCGATCGAACCCCTCCACTTT.